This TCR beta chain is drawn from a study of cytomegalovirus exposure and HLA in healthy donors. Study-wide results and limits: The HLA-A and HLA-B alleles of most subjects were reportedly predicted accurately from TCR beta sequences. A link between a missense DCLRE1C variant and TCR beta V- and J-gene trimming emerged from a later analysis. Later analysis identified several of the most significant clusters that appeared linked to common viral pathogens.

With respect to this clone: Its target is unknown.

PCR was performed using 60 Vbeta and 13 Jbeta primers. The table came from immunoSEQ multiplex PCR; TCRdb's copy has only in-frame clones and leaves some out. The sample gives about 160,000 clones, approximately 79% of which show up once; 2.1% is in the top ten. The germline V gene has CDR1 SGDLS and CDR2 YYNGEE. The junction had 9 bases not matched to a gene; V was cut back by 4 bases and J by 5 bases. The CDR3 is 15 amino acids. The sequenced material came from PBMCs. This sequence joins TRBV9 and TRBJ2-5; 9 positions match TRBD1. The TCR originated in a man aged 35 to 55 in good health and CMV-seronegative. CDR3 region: CASSPAGQGWETQYF. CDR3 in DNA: TGTGCCAGCAGCCCAGCGGGACAGGGTTGGGAGACCCAGTACTTC.